This TCR beta chain comes out of a study of shared clonotypes between healthy human individuals (dated by TCRdb to about 2020). About the full investigation: Three men and a couple of women, aged 18 to 49 years, made up the cohort. For each donor, three plates each were used for CD4 naive and CD4 memory, two plates were used for CD8 naive, and one plate was used for CD8 memory. Blood TCR repertoires of about 5 healthy adults were deeply sequenced to estimate repertoire size and the extent of clonotype sharing between individuals. Different laboratories and diverse techniques were used to prepare libraries and sequence TCR repertoires, to increase sequencing depth and limit assay-specific biases. Leukapheresis yielded between about 0.9 and 10 billion PBMCs per donor. Overall study results and their limits: Across a few donors, approximately 4.9% of naive CD4, approximately 3.6% of naive CD8, 2% to 2.5% of memory CD4, and around 0.4% of memory CD8 clonotypes were shared. Pairwise subsampling led to the expectation that sequencing depth would affect the degree of clonotype sharing among donors. Sampling was restricted to blood, and TCR repertoires in tissue are likely to differ from TCR repertoires in blood. Naive subsets generally had larger estimated clonotype richness than memory subsets. Incomplete sequencing was indicated by rarefaction of sorted-subset datasets, despite the large sequencing depth. Because the study included only a small number of donors, the genetic and exposure-history diversity represented was limited. Compared with non-shared clonotypes, the clonotypes found in all four sorted-subset donors had higher generation probabilities.

TCR CDR3 regions were amplified from genomic DNA by multiplex PCR using the deep immunoSEQ assay. Genomic DNA extracted from each cell subset was distributed evenly over all wells of several immunoSEQ 96-well plates, and each plate served as one replicate. For sorted subsets, approximately 210 ng of genomic DNA, equivalent to 25,000 to 35,000 T cell genomes, went into each replicate PCR. Purified libraries were quantified with a Qubit 3.0 fluorometer, sized on a Bioanalyzer 2100, and re-quantified with the KAPA Library Quantification kit. Every immunoSEQ 96-well plate was sequenced on a dedicated single-read 150-cycle Illumina NextSeq 550 flow cell. Per the source publication's procedure: The immunoSEQ output contained only junctional sequences without quality scores, so filtering could not match that applied to full-length reads. Sequences were annotated with PyIR, a Python wrapper for IgBLAST v1.9, and V/J genes and CDR3 were assigned using IMGT germline references. Any read was removed if the V/J assignment was weak (E-value above 1e-6), the CDR3 was missing, or the read contained stop codons, out-of-frame junctions, or ambiguous translated residues. A V3J clonotype was defined by an identical inferred V gene, J gene, and CDR3 amino acid sequence. Percentage overlap between repertoires was computed as shared unique clonotypes divided by the size of the smaller repertoire. Richness of each repertoire was evaluated using RTK rarefaction, the Chao1 estimator, and Recon v2.1 estimates of unobserved clonotypes. Generation probabilities for all TCRbeta clonotypes obtained by the gDNA method from a handful of donors were computed using OLGA. Sourced from immuneACCESS, this table was stored by TCRdb with only in-frame sequences that have V and J called. A share of the clones is absent; for the studies checked, an unresolved V gene accounts for under half, and the remainder has no known explanation. The V and J calls and clone size were taken over from that table, and D and trimming were inferred from the DNA. The sample has about 1.9 million clones on record, 90% to 95% of them singletons. Approximately 1.6% of the sample is in the top ten clones.

For the CD8 naive samples, CD45RO-negative cells were positively selected for CCR7, yielding a CD45RA+CCR7+ population from which TemRA cells were excluded. Donors were healthy HIV-negative adults with no recently reported acute infections or vaccinations. Every donor was a Caucasian adult living in Nashville, Tennessee, USA. Blood was obtained by leukapheresis, after which PBMCs were separated by Ficoll-Histopaque density gradient centrifugation and cryopreserved in liquid nitrogen vapor phase. Purity and quantity of every magnetically sorted T cell population were checked by analytical flow cytometry. From each sorted fraction, genomic DNA was isolated and quantified by UV absorbance on a Nanodrop 2000c. CDR1 and CDR2 were assigned from the germline V gene as MGHRA and YSYEKL. The CDR3 holds 17 amino acids from the cysteine to the phenylalanine. Of all the DNA, just the CDR3 is kept, 51 bases in frame from base 1. V is reduced by 3 bases and J by 5 bases, leaving a spacing of 23 bases between them.

This clone was observed a single time. What this receptor recognizes is not known. The input lacks base qualities; no much larger clone sits a single base away. This TCR was recovered from a man aged 18 to 29 in good health. Some clones in this sample may be carry-over from other donors' samples. The chain is assembled from TRBV4-1 and TRBJ2-7; perhaps TRBD2 is the D gene, with 5 bases matching. The specimen was naive CD8+ T cells from PBMCs. The cell subset or site label here, explained by the study, means: CD45RA+CCR7+. At the DNA level, the sequence is TGCGCCAGCAGCCAGGTTCCTATTCGCGGGCTGAAGGACGAGCAGTACTTC. Its protein reads: CASSQVPIRGLKDEQYF.